These T cell receptor beta chains were read from a single sample in a study of T cell repertoires in cytomegalovirus infection. A single record per CDR3 protein comes from TCRdb applying MiXCR to the reads. The sample lists roughly 200,000 distinct CDR3 sequences; approximately 18% were seen once. Sample: CD8+ T cells from PBMCs. Receptors originate from a human donor in good health (CMV status not recorded). Some clones in this sample may be carry-over from other donors' samples. CDR3s include the opening cysteine and the closing phenylalanine or tryptophan. A D gene is named only where the DNA matches it firmly. Clone size is not always given. Where it is, it says once, few, many or a class for expanded clones.

>TRBJ2-7|-|TRBD1|TRBV29-1
CSIRTGGLGNEQYF
TGCAGCATTCGGACAGGCGGTTTGGGGAACGAGCAGTACTTC
>TRBJ2-7|few|TRBD1|TRBV19
CASSPGDRWTYEQYF
TGTGCCAGTAGTCCCGGGGACAGGTGGACCTACGAGCAGTACTTC
>TRBJ1-5|few|TRBD1|TRBV28
CASSGDRKNQPQHF
TGTGCCAGCAGCGGGGACAGAAAAAATCAGCCCCAGCATTTT
>TRBJ1-2|-|-|TRBV6-5
CASSYSPGRVYYGYTF
TGTGCCAGCAGTTACTCGCCAGGGAGGGTGTACTATGGCTACACCTTC
>TRBJ2-1|many|-|TRBV7-2
CASSLDLGYNEQFF
TGTGCCAGCAGCTTAGACCTAGGGTACAATGAGCAGTTCTTC
>TRBJ2-7|few|-|TRBV2
CASRSVEGYEQYF
TGTGCCAGCAGGTCCGTGGAGGGATACGAGCAGTACTTC
>TRBJ2-7|-|TRBD1|TRBV7-9
CASSLARDRGREQYF
TGTGCCAGCAGCTTAGCCCGGGACAGGGGACGCGAGCAGTACTTC
>TRBJ1-5|-|-|TRBV19
CASSSNRAQPQHF
TGTGCCAGTAGTTCGAACAGGGCGCAGCCCCAGCATTTT
>TRBJ2-5|few|-|TRBV11-1
CASSPYPPVIDRQETQYF
TGTGCCAGCAGCCCTTACCCACCCGTAATCGACAGACAAGAGACCCAGTACTTC
>TRBJ2-1|few|TRBD2|TRBV7-9
CASSLLAGGPDEQFF
TGTGCCAGCAGCTTACTAGCGGGGGGGCCCGATGAGCAGTTCTTC
>TRBJ2-5|many|-|TRBV4-1
CASSQAGGLDQETQYF
TGCGCCAGCAGCCAAGCGGGGGGCCTGGACCAAGAGACCCAGTACTTC
>TRBJ2-3|few|TRBD2|TRBV12-3/TRBV12-4
CASSFPSGSSTDTQYF
TGTGCCAGCAGTTTCCCTAGCGGGTCTAGCACAGATACGCAGTATTTT
>TRBJ2-7|few|TRBD1|TRBV20-1
CSARTGDSPSYEQYF
TGCAGTGCTAGAACTGGGGACAGTCCCTCCTACGAGCAGTACTTC
>TRBJ1-5|-|TRBD1|TRBV27
CASSLIAHRDRDQPQHF
TGTGCCAGCAGTCTAATCGCCCACCGGGACAGGGACCAGCCCCAGCATTTT
>TRBJ2-3|-|-|TRBV15
CATSRDYTSTDTQYF
TGTGCCACCAGCAGAGATTACACTAGCACAGATACGCAGTATTTT
>TRBJ1-5|few|TRBD1|TRBV6-2/TRBV6-3
CASRDRGSAQPQHF
TGTGCCAGCAGAGACAGGGGTTCGGCTCAGCCCCAGCATTTT
>TRBJ2-5|few|-|TRBV2
CASPRWGAQETQYF
TGTGCCAGCCCTAGATGGGGGGCCCAAGAGACCCAGTACTTC
>TRBJ2-3|-|-|TRBV12-3/TRBV12-4
CASSWGGAGTDTQYF
TGTGCCAGCAGTTGGGGGGGCGCGGGGACTGATACGCAGTATTTT
>TRBJ2-2|many|-|TRBV7-9
CASSLTTGELFF
TGTGCCAGCAGCTTAACCACCGGGGAGCTGTTTTTT
>TRBJ2-7|-|-|TRBV7-9
CASSLARGQANEQYF
TGTGCCAGCAGCTTAGCAAGGGGTCAAGCCAACGAGCAGTACTTC
>TRBJ2-5|few|-|TRBV7-6
CASSYLIRETQYF
TGTGCCAGCAGCTACCTCATTCGAGAGACCCAGTACTTC
>TRBJ1-4|few|-|TRBV7-2
CASSLGAGWNEKLFF
TGTGCCAGCAGCTTAGGGGCAGGCTGGAATGAAAAACTGTTTTTT
>TRBJ2-1|few|-|TRBV12-3/TRBV12-4
CASSFSGEGQFF
TGTGCCAGCAGTTTTAGCGGAGAGGGGCAGTTCTTC
>TRBJ2-1|few|-|TRBV14
CASSPSSGVINEQFF
TGTGCCAGCAGCCCATCGTCCGGAGTGATCAATGAGCAGTTCTTC
>TRBJ2-1|-|-|TRBV24-1
CATSDLQGNEQFF
TGTGCCACCAGTGATTTGCAGGGTAATGAGCAGTTCTTC
>TRBJ2-7|-|TRBD1|TRBV19
CASGQDETYEQYF
TGTGCCAGCGGACAGGACGAAACCTACGAGCAGTACTTC
>TRBJ2-7|once|-|TRBV29-1
CSVAGGSGYEQYF
TGCAGCGTTGCAGGAGGGTCCGGCTACGAGCAGTACTTC
>TRBJ1-5|few|-|TRBV7-2
CASSLRSGVMDQPQHF
TGTGCCAGCAGCCTTCGGTCAGGGGTGATGGATCAGCCCCAGCATTTT
>TRBJ1-5|-|-|TRBV27
CASAGNSNQPQHF
TGTGCCAGCGCAGGGAATAGCAATCAGCCCCAGCATTTT
>TRBJ1-1|few|-|TRBV6-8
CASGPSNTEAFF
TGTGCCAGCGGGCCCTCAAACACTGAAGCTTTCTTT
>TRBJ2-7|-|-|TRBV4-1
CASSQGAPSSYEQYF
TGCGCCAGCAGCCAAGGGGCCCCTTCTTCCTACGAGCAGTACTTC
>TRBJ1-1|few|-|TRBV28
CASEKGRAGGSTEAFF
TGTGCCAGCGAAAAGGGGAGGGCGGGGGGAAGCACTGAAGCTTTCTTT
>TRBJ2-7|-|TRBD1|TRBV29-1
CSVGFPGQGAYEQYF
TGCAGCGTTGGATTTCCGGGACAGGGGGCTTACGAGCAGTACTTC
>TRBJ1-4|few|-|TRBV30
CAWSPYPGNEKLFF
TGTGCCTGGAGTCCCTACCCGGGTAATGAAAAACTGTTTTTT
>TRBJ1-3|-|-|TRBV28
CASSGRSSGNTIYF
TGTGCCAGCAGCGGCCGATCCTCTGGAAACACCATATATTTT
>TRBJ1-5|medium-sized|-|TRBV4-1
CASSQAGSNQPQHF
TGCGCCAGCAGCCAAGCAGGGAGCAATCAGCCCCAGCATTTT
>TRBJ2-7|few|-|TRBV28
CASSPGQAPNEQYF
TGTGCCAGCAGCCCCGGACAAGCCCCAAACGAGCAGTACTTC
>TRBJ1-6|few|-|TRBV7-2
CASSLGGYLHF
TGTGCCAGCAGCTTAGGGGGATACCTCCACTTT
>TRBJ2-7|few|TRBD1|TRBV4-1
CASSQGLGTGAYEQYF
TGCGCCAGCAGCCAAGGACTGGGGACAGGGGCCTACGAGCAGTACTTC
>TRBJ2-7|-|-|TRBV7-2
CASSFRLYEQYF
TGTGCCAGCAGCTTTCGGCTCTACGAGCAGTACTTC
>TRBJ2-2|few|-|TRBV12-3/TRBV12-4
CASSQSTTGELFF
TGTGCCAGCAGTCAATCGACCACCGGGGAGCTGTTTTTT
>TRBJ2-7|-|-|TRBV12-3/TRBV12-4
CASGIYEQYF
TGTGCCAGCGGTATCTACGAGCAGTACTTC